Listed here are 25 T cell receptor beta chains from one sample, sequenced in a study of Ad26.COV2.S vaccination and SARS-CoV-2 variants. As for treatment: some 20 received Ad26.COV2.S at low or high dose, single or two shots; 5 received placebo; per-sample allocation not given. The samples were gathered on day 63 after the first injection of vaccine or placebo. Assay: immunoSEQ multiplex PCR; the TCRdb copy retains only in-frame clones and omits some. The sample comprises around 240,000 clones, 70% to 90% of which are singletons, and over 8.5% rests with the top ten. Sequenced material: peripheral blood, taken in a trial of Ad26.COV2.S vaccine versus placebo. All receptors come from a person between 18 and 60 years old who received the Ad26.COV2.S COVID-19 vaccine or a placebo.

The CDR3 DNA is TGCGCCAGCAGCCAAGAGTTTAGGGGTTCACCCCTCCACTTT. This translates into CASSQEFRGSPLHF. The genes are TRBV4-3 and TRBJ1-6; D is perhaps TRBD1 (5 bases). Between the trimmed V and J ends, which lost 0 bases and 9 bases, there was a span of 9 bases. Germline V gene sequence: CDR1 LGHNA, CDR2 YSLEER. CDR3 size: 14 residues.

This chain uses TRBV4-3 with TRBJ1-4; unclear D gene. Trimming took 0 bases from V and 3 from J, leaving 8 bases between them. Looked up from germline, CDR1 is LGHNA and CDR2 is YSLEER. This CDR3 region has 15 residues. CDR3 in DNA: TGCGCCAGCAGCCAAGATTGGGTCTCTAATGAAAAACTGTTTTTT. The encoded protein is CASSQDWVSNEKLFF.

V is TRBV19 and J is TRBJ2-7; D perhaps matches TRBD2 (6 bases). The CDR3 consists of 13 residues. CDR1 LNHDA and CDR2 SQIVND come from the germline V gene (reference sequence). V lost 6 bases to trimming and J lost 4 bases, with 13 bases between them. The CDR3 region is CASRASGLYEQYF. The CDR3 DNA reads TGTGCCAGTAGAGCCAGCGGGCTATACGAGCAGTACTTC. Variable domain in full (rest from reference TRBV19 and TRBJ2-7): DGGITQSPKYLFRKEGQNVTLSCEQNLNHDAMYWYRQDPGQGLRLIYYSQIVNDFQKGDIAEGYSVSREKKESFPLTVTSAQKNPTAFYLCASRASGLYEQYFGPGTRLTVT.

The chain carries TRBV5-5 and TRBJ2-5, with unresolved D. In germline, CDR1 is SGHKS, CDR2 YYEKEE (reference sequence). CDR3 size: 12 residues. The germline V and J ends were trimmed by 2 bases and 3 bases, with 5 bases remaining between them. CDR3 sequence: CASSLTEETQYF. In DNA form, the CDR3 reads TGTGCCAGCAGCTTAACAGAAGAGACCCAGTACTTC. The entire variable domain, with the rest obtained from reference TRBV5-5 and TRBJ2-5, is as follows: DAGVTQSPTHLIKTRGQQVTLRCSPISGHKSVSWYQQVLGQGPQFIFQYYEKEERGRGNFPDRFSARQFPNYSSELNVNALLLGDSALYLCASSLTEETQYFGPGTRLLVL.

Details on this clone: At one of its ends the junction is not consistent with the germline gene, which may arise from a read error. The chain employs TRBV12-3 or TRBV12-4 and TRBJ2-7; D is uncertain. The CDR3 length is 10 residues. The DNA for the CDR3 is TGCGATCAGAGCTCCTACGAGCAGTACTTC. Translating gives CDQSSYEQYF.

V and J are TRBV5-4 and TRBJ1-3; no clear D gene. The CDR3 sequence is 15 residues long. Trimming took off 3 bases at V and 4 bases at J, with 14 bases between the two ends. CDR1 and CDR2 from the germline V gene are SGHNT and YYREEE (reference sequence). The CDR3 protein is CASSSLGADGNTIYF. In DNA form, the CDR3 reads TGTGCCAGCAGCTCGCTGGGAGCGGACGGAAACACCATATATTTT.

The rearrangement uses TRBV19 and TRBJ2-1; D may be TRBD2 (5 bases). The CDR3 loop spans 15 amino acids. V was clipped by 5 bases and J by 6 bases, with 17 bases between them. The V gene's germline CDR1 is LNHDA and CDR2 SQIVND (reference sequence). The CDR3 sequence is CASSLSGSSGNEQFF. The CDR3 coding sequence is TGTGCCAGTAGTTTATCGGGATCCAGTGGCAATGAGCAGTTCTTC. Full variable domain (missing parts from reference TRBV19 and TRBJ2-1): DGGITQSPKYLFRKEGQNVTLSCEQNLNHDAMYWYRQDPGQGLRLIYYSQIVNDFQKGDIAEGYSVSREKKESFPLTVTSAQKNPTAFYLCASSLSGSSGNEQFFGPGTRLTVL.

The chain carries TRBV18 and TRBJ2-5, with 7 bases that match TRBD1. In germline, CDR1 is KGHSH, CDR2 LQKENI. This CDR3 is built from 14 residues. V lost 3 bases, J lost 5 bases, and 6 bases stayed unmatched. CDR3 sequence: CASSPPGGKETQYF. The CDR3 DNA sequence: TGTGCCAGCTCACCTCCAGGGGGTAAGGAGACCCAGTACTTC. The entire variable domain, with the rest obtained from reference TRBV18 and TRBJ2-5, is as follows: NAGVMQNPRHLVRRRGQEARLRCSPMKGHSHVYWYRQLPEEGLKFMVYLQKENIIDESGMPKERFSAEFPKEGPSILRIQQVVRGDSAAYFCASSPPGGKETQYFGPGTRLLVL.

The chain couples TRBV5-6 to TRBJ2-7, with D perhaps matching TRBD1 or TRBD2 (5 bases each). The CDR3 has 15 residues. The germline CDR1 and CDR2 sequences are SGHDT and YYEEEE. V was shortened by 3 bases and J by 2 bases, with 15 bases between the two germline ends. The DNA for the CDR3 is TGTGCCAGCAGCTCGGCCTTACGGGGCACCTACGAGCAGTACTTC. Translation gives CASSSALRGTYEQYF. The entire variable domain, with the rest obtained from reference TRBV5-6 and TRBJ2-7, is as follows: DAGVTQSPTHLIKTRGQQVTLRCSPKSGHDTVSWYQQALGQGPQFIFQYYEEEERQRGNFPDRFSGHQFPNYSSELNVNALLLGDSALYLCASSSALRGTYEQYFGPGTRLTVT.

The chain combines TRBV11-2 with TRBJ1-1, with D possibly being TRBD1 (6 bases). This CDR3 spans 13 amino acids. Trimming cost V 5 bases and J 8 bases, with 15 bases left between them. Germline V CDR1 and CDR2: SGHAT, FQNNGV. CDR3 bases: TGTGCCAGCAGCCTTATCCGGACAGCCGAAGCTTTCTTT. Its translation is CASSLIRTAEAFF.

Turning to this clone: Other nucleotide sequences in the sample specify the same CDR3. This chain uses TRBV19 with TRBJ2-2, with unresolved D. Germline CDR1 reads LNHDA; CDR2 reads SQIVND (reference sequence). Trimming removed 0 bases from V and 0 bases from J, with 2 bases in between. This CDR3 has 14 amino acids. CDR3 residues: CASSIDPNTGELFF. The CDR3 coding sequence is TGTGCCAGTAGTATAGACCCGAACACCGGGGAGCTGTTTTTT. The whole variable domain, filled in from reference TRBV19 and TRBJ2-2, reads DGGITQSPKYLFRKEGQNVTLSCEQNLNHDAMYWYRQDPGQGLRLIYYSQIVNDFQKGDIAEGYSVSREKKESFPLTVTSAQKNPTAFYLCASSIDPNTGELFFGEGSRLTVL.

The rearrangement uses TRBV21-1 and TRBJ2-1; TRBD2, the table's D call, was not compared with the DNA. TRBV21-1 counts as a pseudogene. The CDR3 contains 18 residues. CDR3 sequence (DNA): TGTGCCAGCAGCAAAGGGTGTACTGACGGGAGGGCCAACAATGAGCAGTTCTTC. Its translation is CASSKGCTDGRANNEQFF.

The chain recombines TRBV6-2 or TRBV6-3 with TRBJ1-5; D is uncertain. V lost 6 bases and J 7 bases, leaving 10 bases between the germline ends. From germline, CDR1 is MNHEY and CDR2 SVGEGT. This CDR3 comprises 12 residues. CDR3 coding DNA: TGTGCCAGCAGCCACCTGGGGCAGCCCCAGCATTTT. Its protein is CASSHLGQPQHF.

The rearrangement joins TRBV12-3 or TRBV12-4 to TRBJ2-5; perhaps TRBD2 as D (6 bases). Trimming stripped 1 base from V and 4 bases from J, with 7 bases between. The CDR3 is made up of 13 amino acids. CDR3 sequence reads: CASSLGGAETQYF. Written as DNA, the CDR3 is TGTGCCAGCAGTTTAGGCGGGGCAGAGACCCAGTACTTC.

The chain recombines TRBV4-2 with TRBJ2-1; 11 bases line up with TRBD2. V lost 4 bases, J lost 2 bases, and 7 bases stayed unmatched. The CDR3 covers 17 residues. Germline V CDR1 and CDR2: LGHNA, YNFKEQ. The CDR3 coding sequence is TGTGCCAGCAGCCGCGAGCTAGCGGGGGGCGCCTACAATGAGCAGTTCTTC. Its translation is CASSRELAGGAYNEQFF.

This chain uses TRBV7-2 with TRBJ2-7; tentatively, D is TRBD2 (6 bases). Germline V gives CDR1 SGHTA, CDR2 FQGNSA. V lost 2 bases, J lost 0 bases, and 11 bases lay in between. The CDR3 has 15 residues. The CDR3 coding sequence is TGTGCCAGCAGCTTATCGGCTAGCGTCTCCTACGAGCAGTACTTC. It is translated as CASSLSASVSYEQYF.

The chain joins TRBV4-3 to TRBJ2-3; the D gene could be TRBD1 or TRBD2 (6 bases each). Germline values: CDR1 LGHNA, CDR2 YSLEER. Trimming pared 0 bases from V and 1 base from J, leaving 11 bases between. The CDR3 totals 16 residues. The CDR3 sequence: CASSQEVGGGTDTQYF. CDR3 nucleotides: TGCGCCAGCAGCCAAGAGGTGGGGGGCGGCACAGATACGCAGTATTTT.

This CDR3 reads CASRTTDTKEPQHF. CDR3 nucleotides: TGTGCCAGCCGTACTACAGATACAAAGGAGCCCCAGCATTTT. J is TRBJ1-5 and V is TRBV6-6; D is ambiguous. Deletions cut 8 bases from V and 8 bases from J, with 19 bases between. The CDR3 loop spans 14 amino acids. Germline V gene lookup returns CDR1 MNHNY and CDR2 SVGAGI (reference sequence).

V gene TRBV27 combines with J gene TRBJ2-1; possible D gene TRBD1, 6 bases. With 5 bases removed from V and 4 bases from J, the gap between germline ends came to 15 bases. CDR3 length equals 15 residues. Germline assignment: CDR1 MNHEY and CDR2 SMNVEV (reference sequence). The CDR3 is CASSPEAGAYNEQFF. CDR3 coding DNA: TGTGCCAGCAGTCCCGAGGCAGGGGCATACAATGAGCAGTTCTTC.

This clone has only one observation. The J gene is TRBJ2-1, the V gene TRBV28, with 11 bases matching TRBD2. Germline V gene sequence: CDR1 MDHEN, CDR2 SYDVKM. The length of the CDR3 is 16 residues. With V trimmed by 8 bases and J by 2 bases, 8 bases remained unmatched. The CDR3 sequence is CASSCLTSGTYNEQFF. CDR3 DNA: TGTGCCAGCTCCTGCCTGACTAGCGGGACCTACAATGAGCAGTTCTTC.

This clone appeared a single time. V is TRBV7-2 and J is TRBJ1-2; D might be TRBD1 (5 bases). CDR3 length: 13 residues. V lost 5 bases and J lost 6, with 13 bases in between. Germline CDR1 reads SGHTA; CDR2 reads FQGNSA. This chain's CDR3 is CASSARQTNGYTF. The CDR3 nucleotides read TGTGCCAGCAGCGCCCGACAGACGAATGGCTACACCTTC. Full variable domain (rest looked up from reference TRBV7-2 and TRBJ1-2): GAGVSQSPSNKVTEKGKDVELRCDPISGHTALYWYRQSLGQGLEFLIYFQGNSAPDKSGLPSDRFSAERTGGSVSTLTIQRTQQEDSAVYLCASSARQTNGYTFGSGTRLTVV.

This rearrangement joins TRBV7-3 to TRBJ2-1; D gene uncertain. Trimming shortened V by 2 bases and J by 7 bases, and 15 bases separated the two germline ends. The germline gives CDR1 SGHTA, CDR2 FQGTGA. The CDR3 is 15 residues long. In DNA, the CDR3 is TGTGCCAGCAGCTTATCACGGGCTTTGAATAATGAGCAGTTCTTC. Translating gives CASSLSRALNNEQFF.

The chain combines TRBV5-1 with TRBJ2-2, with 7 positions matching TRBD2. Losses at the gene ends were 4 bases for V and 3 bases for J; bases not matched to a gene: 3. The CDR3 loop spans 14 amino acids. Germline V lookup: CDR1 SGHRS, CDR2 YFSETQ. Here the CDR3 reads CASSRLAYTGELFF. The CDR3 DNA reads as TGCGCCAGCAGCCGACTAGCATACACCGGGGAGCTGTTTTTT.

CDR3 sequence: CASSASQGVGTGELFF. Here the CDR3 DNA reads TGTGCCAGCAGCGCTTCACAGGGTGTGGGCACCGGGGAGCTGTTTTTT. V gene TRBV9 combines with J gene TRBJ2-2, with a weak D call TRBD1 (6 bases). Germline V gene lookup returns CDR1 SGDLS and CDR2 YYNGEE. Trimming pared 3 bases from V and 4 bases from J, leaving 16 bases between. This CDR3 is built from 16 residues.

This chain uses TRBV4-1 with TRBJ2-3; 9 bases are shared with TRBD1. Germline CDR1 reads MGHRA; CDR2 reads YSYEKL. The J segment lost 6 bases and the V segment lost 0 bases, leaving 10 bases of the junction unmatched. The CDR3 contains 17 residues. CDR3 sequence reads: CASSQDRGTGKSDTQYF. As DNA, the CDR3 is TGCGCCAGCAGCCAAGATCGAGGGACAGGGAAGTCGGATACGCAGTATTTT.